The 13 T cell receptor beta chains below all came from one sample that was sequenced in a study of cytomegalovirus exposure and HLA in healthy donors. Repertoires were generated with immunoSEQ multiplex PCR, while TCRdb's copy carries only in-frame clones and drops some. The repertoire includes about 330,000 clones, 86% of them detected once, and under 0.85% sits in the top ten. Sequencing used PBMCs. The receptors were sampled from a woman between 18 and 29 years old in good health and CMV-seronegative.

This clone was detected only a few times. The CDR3: CASSRPLERNTEAFF. The CDR3, as DNA: TGTGCCAGTAGTCGTCCCCTGGAGAGGAACACTGAAGCTTTCTTT. The V call is TRBV19, the J call TRBJ1-1; D remains unclear. The V gene's germline CDR1 is LNHDA and CDR2 SQIVND (reference sequence). The CDR3 has 15 amino acids. The V and J ends lost 5 bases and 1 base respectively, with 14 bases between them.

This chain uses TRBV7-2 with TRBJ2-7, with 13 bases lining up with TRBD2. The V gene's germline CDR1 is SGHTA and CDR2 FQGNSA. CDR3 size: 18 residues. After removal of 5 bases from V and 2 bases from J, the junction contained 12 bases not matched to a gene. The CDR3 reads CASSPQAPGLAGAYEQYF. Written as DNA, the CDR3 is TGTGCCAGCAGCCCCCAGGCTCCCGGACTAGCGGGGGCCTACGAGCAGTACTTC.

The chain is built from TRBV7-2 and TRBJ2-3; D not resolved. The CDR3 is made up of 13 amino acids. The V gene lost 5 bases and the J gene lost 5 bases, with 11 bases spanning the gap. Germline V lookup: CDR1 SGHTA, CDR2 FQGNSA. The DNA of the CDR3 is TGTGCCAGCAGCCGACCGCCGGGAGATACGCAGTATTTT. Its protein product is CASSRPPGDTQYF.

This sequence joins TRBV28 and TRBJ2-3; TRBD2 might be the D (5 bases). CDR1 and CDR2 from the germline V gene are MDHEN and SYDVKM. The CDR3 runs to 12 residues. Trimming left V 2 bases short and J 9 bases short, with 9 bases between. This chain's CDR3 is CASSLPRGTQYF. The CDR3 bases are TGTGCCAGCAGTTTACCTCGGGGAACGCAGTATTTT.

The V call is TRBV28, the J call TRBJ2-2; D ambiguous. Germline V gene data show CDR1 as MDHEN and CDR2 as SYDVKM. The CDR3 consists of 13 residues. Trimming took off 5 bases at V and 4 bases at J, with 8 bases between the two ends. The CDR3 loop reads CASSPHSTGELFF. DNA for the CDR3: TGTGCCAGCAGTCCACATTCCACCGGGGAGCTGTTTTTT.

The V and J genes are TRBV28 and TRBJ2-7, with TRBD1 matching 9 bases. With 5 bases clipped from V and 4 bases from J, the junction kept 15 bases outside the gene matches. Germline CDR1 reads MDHEN; CDR2 reads SYDVKM. The CDR3 spans 17 residues. The CDR3 nucleotides are TGTGCCAGCAGTGGCCGGGACAGGGTATCCTTGGGTTACGAGCAGTACTTC. Residues: CASSGRDRVSLGYEQYF.

The CDR3 protein is CASSEYDGAGYTF. CDR3 in DNA: TGTGCCAGCAGTGAATATGATGGGGCTGGCTACACCTTC. This chain connects TRBV25-1 to TRBJ1-2; D perhaps matches TRBD1 (5 bases). Germline V CDR1 and CDR2: MGHDK, SYGVNS. This CDR3 region has 13 residues. Trimming removed 0 bases at V and 7 bases at J, with 9 bases between.

CDR3 loop: CASSQDLLAGFTGELFF. CDR3 DNA: TGCGCCAGCAGCCAAGATTTACTAGCGGGATTTACGGGGGAGCTGTTTTTT. The chain employs TRBV4-3 and TRBJ2-2; TRBD2 matches at 10 bases. The germline V gene has CDR1 LGHNA and CDR2 YSLEER. J gave up 8 bases and V 0 bases, and 9 bases lay outside the gene matches. CDR3 length: 17 amino acids.

The V gene is TRBV2, the J gene TRBJ1-4, with TRBD1 matching over 8 bases. V shed 4 bases and J 7 bases; nucleotides not matched to a gene: 8. The CDR3 is made up of 15 amino acids. Germline loops: CDR1 SNHLY, CDR2 FYNNEI. CDR3 sequence (DNA): TGTGCCAGCAGTGCTCAGGGGGCGCGAGGTGAAAAACTGTTTTTT. Its protein product is CASSAQGARGEKLFF.

The rearrangement links TRBV7-2 to TRBJ2-5; no firm D call. The CDR3 runs to 11 residues. V lost 5 bases and J lost 5, with 6 bases in between. Germline assignment: CDR1 SGHTA and CDR2 FQGNSA. The CDR3 loop is CASSIGETQYF. CDR3 DNA sequence: TGTGCCAGCAGCATCGGTGAGACCCAGTACTTC.

This sequence joins TRBV6-6 and TRBJ1-4; TRBD1 agrees at 10 bases. The CDR3 is 14 residues long. Germline lookup yields CDR1 MNHNY and CDR2 SVGAGI (reference sequence). V shed 4 bases, J shed 8 bases, and the junction held 4 bases outside the gene matches. The CDR3 region has the DNA TGTGCCAGCAGTTGGGGGACAGGGGACGAAAAACTGTTTTTT. This codes for CASSWGTGDEKLFF.

The CDR3 DNA is TGTGCCAGCAGCTTTCTCCCCACGAGGCCTGACAATGAGCAGTTCTTC. Translated: CASSFLPTRPDNEQFF. The chain joins TRBV7-2 to TRBJ2-1; the D is unclear. Germline loops: CDR1 SGHTA, CDR2 FQGNSA. This CDR3 is 16 amino acids long. V dropped 3 bases and J dropped 5 bases, with 17 bases sitting between them.

This rearrangement joins TRBV29-1 to TRBJ2-2; D not resolved. CDR3 length equals 14 residues. CDR1 is SQVTM and CDR2 is ANQGSEA in the germline V gene. V was cut by 1 base and J by 1 base, with 7 bases left in between. CDR3 loop: CSVEVAGNTGELFF. CDR3 nucleotides: TGCAGCGTTGAAGTGGCAGGGAACACCGGGGAGCTGTTTTTT.